This is a list of T cell receptor beta chains from one sample in a study of T cell responses to AZD1222 COVID-19 vaccine. Assay: immunoSEQ multiplex PCR; the TCRdb copy retains only in-frame clones and omits some. The table has 84,000 or so clones, roughly 86% seen once; the top ten hold 5%. This specimen consisted of peripheral blood, obtained on day 0 of MenACWY control vaccination. The receptors stem from an adult in good health. The CDR3 runs from the conserved cysteine through the conserved F or W. A D gene is named only where the DNA matches it firmly. The size field is filled for only some rows; it gives once, few, many or a size class.

D: NA
V: TRBV3-1/TRBV3-2
size: NA
J: TRBJ2-7
DNA: TGTGCCAGCAGCCAAGACGCCGCAGTTACCTACGAGCAGTACTTC
CDR3: CASSQDAAVTYEQYF

D: NA
V: TRBV7-3
size: NA
J: TRBJ2-2
DNA: TGTGCCAGCAGCTCGGGACATCCGAACACCGGGGAGCTGTTTTTT
CDR3: CASSSGHPNTGELFF

D: NA
V: TRBV5-6
size: NA
J: TRBJ2-6
DNA: TGTGCCAGCAGCTCTGGGACTCGCGGAGAGACCAACGTCCTGACTTTC
CDR3: CASSSGTRGETNVLTF

D: NA
V: TRBV12-5
size: NA
J: TRBJ2-1
DNA: TGTGCTAGTGGTCTGTTTGGCAATGAGCAGTTCTTC
CDR3: CASGLFGNEQFF

D: NA
V: TRBV7-2
size: few
J: TRBJ2-3
DNA: TGTGCCAGCAGCCCAGAAATTGTCCTACAGTTCACAGATACGCAGTATTTT
CDR3: CASSPEIVLQFTDTQYF

D: NA
V: TRBV21-1
size: NA
J: TRBJ1-1
DNA: TGTGCCAGCAGCAAGGGGTACAGGGGGAACACTGAAGCTTTCTTT
CDR3: CASSKGYRGNTEAFF

D: NA
V: TRBV11-2
size: once
J: TRBJ1-6
DNA: TGTGCCAGCAGCCCGGGGTCCTATTCACCCCTCCACTTT
CDR3: CASSPGSYSPLHF

D: NA
V: TRBV4-3
size: once
J: TRBJ1-1
DNA: TGCGCCAGCAGCCAAGATTCGACGGACGTGAACACTGAAGCTTTCTTT
CDR3: CASSQDSTDVNTEAFF

D: NA
V: TRBV11-3
size: NA
J: TRBJ1-5
DNA: TGTGCCAGCAGCTTAGGACTAAATCAGCCCCAGCATTTT
CDR3: CASSLGLNQPQHF

D: NA
V: TRBV2
size: NA
J: TRBJ2-7
DNA: TGTGCCGGAAACTCCTACGGCGAGCAGTACTTC
CDR3: CAGNSYGEQYF

D: NA
V: TRBV6-5
size: NA
J: TRBJ2-2
DNA: TGTGCCAGCAGTTACTCGTTGGCCACCGGGGAGCTGTTTTTT
CDR3: CASSYSLATGELFF

D: NA
V: TRBV27
size: once
J: TRBJ1-1
DNA: TGTGCCAGCAGTTTATCGGTGGGTCTGAACACTGAAGCTTTCTTT
CDR3: CASSLSVGLNTEAFF

D: NA
V: TRBV19
size: NA
J: TRBJ1-1
DNA: TGTGCCAGTAGTGGTCGACTGGGGTACACTGAAGCTTTCTTT
CDR3: CASSGRLGYTEAFF

D: NA
V: TRBV28
size: NA
J: TRBJ1-5
DNA: TGTGCCAGCAGTTTATTGGGAGATAGCAATCAGCCCCAGCATTTT
CDR3: CASSLLGDSNQPQHF

D: NA
V: TRBV29-1
size: NA
J: TRBJ1-6
DNA: TGCAGCGTTAACCGGATTTCACCCCTCCACTTT
CDR3: CSVNRISPLHF

D: NA
V: TRBV7-8
size: once
J: TRBJ2-3
DNA: TGTGCCAGCAGCTTATTATTATCCCAAAGGGGACGCACAGATACGCAGTATTTT
CDR3: CASSLLLSQRGRTDTQYF

D: TRBD1
V: TRBV6-5
size: NA
J: TRBJ1-1
DNA: TGTGCCAGCAGCCTACTAAATACAGGGGGCACTGAAGCTTTCTTT
CDR3: CASSLLNTGGTEAFF

D: NA
V: TRBV24-1
size: few
J: TRBJ1-2
DNA: TGTGCCACCAGTGATTCGGAGGGGGAGTACACCTTC
CDR3: CATSDSEGEYTF

D: NA
V: TRBV10-3
size: NA
J: TRBJ1-4
DNA: TGTGCCATCAGTGTCCACAGCGGCGAAAAACTGTTTTTT
CDR3: CAISVHSGEKLFF

D: TRBD1
V: TRBV19
size: NA
J: TRBJ1-1
DNA: TGTGCCAGTAGTGCCCGACAGGGGCAGACTGAAGCTTTCTTT
CDR3: CASSARQGQTEAFF

D: TRBD1
V: TRBV7-9
size: NA
J: TRBJ1-1
DNA: TGTGCCAGCAAGAGGCGGGCAGGACGAACTCAGGGGGACACTGAAGCTTTCTTT
CDR3: CASKRRAGRTQGDTEAFF

D: NA
V: TRBV5-1
size: NA
J: TRBJ2-6
DNA: TGCGCCAGCAGCTTGGCCGAAGGGTCGGGGGCCAACGTCCTGACTTTC
CDR3: CASSLAEGSGANVLTF

D: TRBD2
V: TRBV15
size: NA
J: TRBJ2-3
DNA: TGTGCCACCACTAAAAGCGGGGTTAGCACAGATACGCAGTATTTT
CDR3: CATTKSGVSTDTQYF

D: TRBD1
V: TRBV30
size: NA
J: TRBJ2-2
DNA: TGTGCCTGGGTTAACAGGGGGCCCGTCGGGGAGCTGTTTTTT
CDR3: CAWVNRGPVGELFF

D: TRBD1
V: TRBV6-5
size: NA
J: TRBJ2-7
DNA: TGTGCCAGCAGTTACCTACCGGGACAGGAAATGAACGAGCAGTACTTC
CDR3: CASSYLPGQEMNEQYF

D: NA
V: TRBV6-2/TRBV6-3
size: NA
J: TRBJ2-7
DNA: TGTGCCAGCAGTCGCCTCGCGGGGCCTGCCTACGAGCAGTACTTC
CDR3: CASSRLAGPAYEQYF

D: TRBD2
V: TRBV14
size: NA
J: TRBJ2-1
DNA: TGTGCCAGCAGCCAAGAGTGGGCGGGGGGACACAATGAGCAGTTCTTC
CDR3: CASSQEWAGGHNEQFF

D: NA
V: TRBV5-1
size: NA
J: TRBJ1-3
DNA: TGCGCCAGCAGCTTGACGGGCAGCCTTTCCTCTGGAAACACCATATATTTT
CDR3: CASSLTGSLSSGNTIYF

D: NA
V: TRBV4-1
size: NA
J: TRBJ2-2
DNA: TGCGCCAGCAGCCAAGGCATTGTCACCGGGGAGCTGTTTTTT
CDR3: CASSQGIVTGELFF

D: TRBD1
V: TRBV6-1
size: NA
J: TRBJ1-2
DNA: TGTGCCAGCAGTGAGGGACAGTATGCTAACTATGGCTACACCTTC
CDR3: CASSEGQYANYGYTF

D: NA
V: TRBV6-6
size: NA
J: TRBJ1-4
DNA: TGTGCCAGCAGTTACGGGGCAGCGTGGGAAAAACTGTTTTTT
CDR3: CASSYGAAWEKLFF

D: NA
V: TRBV5-1
size: once
J: TRBJ1-1
DNA: TGCGCCAGCAGCCAGATGAACACTGAAGCTTTCTTT
CDR3: CASSQMNTEAFF

D: TRBD1
V: TRBV6-6
size: NA
J: TRBJ2-1
DNA: TGTGCCAGCAGTCCCCGCAGGGGGCTCCCCTCGCGGAATGAGCAGTTCTTC
CDR3: CASSPRRGLPSRNEQFF

D: NA
V: TRBV7-9
size: NA
J: TRBJ1-2
DNA: TGTGCCAGCAGCCCCGGCTGGGGAACCTATGGCTACACCTTC
CDR3: CASSPGWGTYGYTF

D: NA
V: TRBV7-9
size: NA
J: TRBJ2-7
DNA: TGTGCCAGCAGCTTAGGGACGGACTCCTACGAGCAGTACTTC
CDR3: CASSLGTDSYEQYF

D: TRBD2
V: TRBV10-3
size: NA
J: TRBJ2-2
DNA: TGTGCCATCTCACTGACTAGCCCTACTGGCGGGGAGCTGTTTTTT
CDR3: CAISLTSPTGGELFF

D: NA
V: TRBV12-3/TRBV12-4
size: NA
J: TRBJ1-1
DNA: TGTGCCAGCAGTTTGGCCGGTGACACTGAAGCTTTCTTT
CDR3: CASSLAGDTEAFF

D: TRBD1
V: TRBV4-1
size: few
J: TRBJ1-5
DNA: TGCGCCAGCAGCCAAACCGGGACAGGGGTTCAGCCCCAGCATTTT
CDR3: CASSQTGTGVQPQHF

D: NA
V: TRBV7-3
size: NA
J: TRBJ1-1
DNA: TGTGCCAGCAGCTTAAGGGGGGGAGCAGCTTTCTTT
CDR3: CASSLRGGAAFF

D: NA
V: TRBV6-5
size: NA
J: TRBJ2-3
DNA: TGTGCCAGCAGTTCCCACTCCTCAAAGAGGGATACGCAGTATTTT
CDR3: CASSSHSSKRDTQYF

D: NA
V: TRBV19
size: NA
J: TRBJ1-5
DNA: TGTGCCAGTAGTATAGATGACAGTACCAGGCCCCAGCATTTT
CDR3: CASSIDDSTRPQHF

D: NA
V: TRBV11-2
size: NA
J: TRBJ1-1
DNA: TGTGCCAGCAGCTTACGGGCTTTTAACGCTGAAGCTTTCTTT
CDR3: CASSLRAFNAEAFF

D: NA
V: TRBV5-5
size: NA
J: TRBJ2-2
DNA: TGTGCCAGCAGCTTGGCTTCGACTACAGGGAACGGGGAGCTGTTTTTT
CDR3: CASSLASTTGNGELFF

D: NA
V: TRBV9
size: NA
J: TRBJ2-7
DNA: TGTGCCAGCAGCGTAGCTCCGGGACCCTACGAGCAGTACTTC
CDR3: CASSVAPGPYEQYF

D: NA
V: TRBV28
size: NA
J: TRBJ1-4
DNA: TGTGCCAGCTTGGGGCAGAATAATGAAAAACTGTTTTTT
CDR3: CASLGQNNEKLFF